Listed here are 7 T cell receptor beta chains from one sample, sequenced in a study of blood T cell repertoires in COVID-19. Assay used: immunoSEQ multiplex PCR; TCRdb lists only in-frame clones, some missing. Among about 140,000 clones listed, approximately 88% were seen once. Input material: peripheral blood. The receptors were gathered from a human donor in a cohort sampled during active COVID-19.

This chain connects TRBV13 to TRBJ1-3; unclear D gene. The length of the CDR3 is 14 residues. V dropped 1 base and J dropped 8 bases, with 12 bases sitting between them. Germline CDR1 PRHDT, CDR2 FYEKMQ (reference sequence). Here the CDR3 reads CASSLVRLGDTIYF. The CDR3 coding sequence is TGTGCCAGCAGCTTAGTCAGGCTCGGGGACACCATATATTTT.

The CDR3 DNA sequence: TGTGCCAGCTCACCTAAGAGGGTAGCCGCAGATACGCAGTATTTT. Its protein product is CASSPKRVAADTQYF. This rearrangement joins TRBV18 to TRBJ2-3; a weak D match, TRBD2 (5 bases). Germline values: CDR1 KGHSH, CDR2 LQKENI. CDR3 length equals 15 residues. V gave up 3 bases and J gave up 4 bases, with 14 bases separating them.

The CDR3 DNA is TGTGCCAGAAGCTCCGGTTTCCACGGCACAGATACGCAGTATTTT. Translation: CARSSGFHGTDTQYF. The chain carries TRBV5-3 and TRBJ2-3; D is ambiguous. TRBV5-3 is sorted into the ORF group, with uncertain function. The V and J ends lost 3 bases and 1 base respectively, with 12 bases between them. The CDR3 is 15 amino acids.

V gene TRBV6-1 combines with J gene TRBJ1-4, with a tentative D call TRBD1 (6 bases). The V gene's germline CDR1 is MNHNS and CDR2 SASEGT. V lost 2 bases to trimming and J lost 5 bases, with 15 bases between them. There are 16 residues in the CDR3. The CDR3 sequence: CASSELVWTENEKLFF. CDR3 sequence (DNA): TGTGCCAGCAGTGAACTTGTTTGGACAGAAAATGAAAAACTGTTTTTT.

The chain carries TRBV20-1 and TRBJ2-1, with TRBD2 matching over 12 bases. The CDR3 loop spans 17 amino acids. V lost 3 bases to trimming and J lost 0 bases; unmatched junction nucleotides: 6. Germline loops: CDR1 DFQATT, CDR2 SNEGSKA (reference sequence). CDR3 region: CSASSLAGGISYNEQFF. The CDR3 DNA is TGCAGTGCTAGTAGCCTAGCGGGGGGGATCTCCTACAATGAGCAGTTCTTC.

The chain recombines TRBV9 with TRBJ1-6; 7 bases agree with TRBD1. Germline CDR1 SGDLS, CDR2 YYNGEE. This CDR3 region has 15 residues. Trimming at V came to 3 bases and at J to 5 bases, leaving 5 bases not matched to a gene. The CDR3 sequence: CASSATGTDNSPLHF. CDR3 DNA: TGTGCCAGCAGCGCCACCGGGACAGATAATTCACCCCTCCACTTT.

This chain joins TRBV4-1 and TRBJ2-2; 7 bases line up with TRBD2. This CDR3 has 15 residues. Germline assignment: CDR1 MGHRA and CDR2 YSYEKL. V dropped 5 bases and J dropped 6; count of bases not matched to a gene: 9. The CDR3 loop is CASSSKGGAPGELFF. Here the CDR3 DNA reads TGCGCCAGCAGCTCCAAGGGAGGGGCCCCCGGGGAGCTGTTTTTT.